Below, 10 T cell receptor beta chains from the same sample are listed, as sequenced in a study of T cell repertoires in cytomegalovirus infection. One entry per CDR3 protein, called by TCRdb with MiXCR from the reads. The sample lists just over 300,000 distinct CDR3 sequences, 15% to 20% seen once, with 12% in the top ten. Sequencing input: PBMCs. The receptors originated from a human donor in good health (CMV status not recorded). Some clones in this sample may be carry-over from other donors' samples.

The sample holds a few counts of this clonotype. This chain connects TRBV7-2 to TRBJ2-7; TRBD1 agrees at 7 bases. Germline lookup yields CDR1 SGHTA and CDR2 FQGNSA. Trimming cost V 5 bases and J 3 bases; bases outside gene matches: 10. This CDR3 contains 15 residues. The DNA for the CDR3 is TGTGCCAGCAGCATTGGGTGGACAGGATACTACGAGCAGTACTTC. It translates to CASSIGWTGYYEQYF.

This clonotype showed up just a few times. This sequence joins TRBV9 and TRBJ1-1, with D unclear. V was pared by 0 bases and J by 6 bases, with 9 bases between. Per germline, CDR1 SGDLS and CDR2 YYNGEE. The CDR3 extends over 13 amino acids. The CDR3 DNA is TGTGCCAGCAGCGTAGGGGAGTGGTCTGAAGCTTTCTTT. Its translation: CASSVGEWSEAFF.

The rearrangement joins TRBV12-3 or TRBV12-4 to TRBJ1-1; 7 bases are shared with TRBD1. J was trimmed by 7 bases and V by 4 bases; bases with no gene match: 3. CDR3 length: 12 residues. The CDR3 DNA reads as TGTGCCAGCAGTTCAGACAGGGTTGAAGCTTTCTTT. Translation gives CASSSDRVEAFF.

This clonotype turned up a few times. The J gene is TRBJ1-6, the V gene TRBV11-2, with D hard to call. The CDR3 sequence is 14 residues long. Looked up from germline, CDR1 is SGHAT and CDR2 is FQNNGV. V shed 0 bases and J shed 11 bases, with 11 bases lying between them. CDR3 region: CASSLELYGTPLHF. In DNA form, the CDR3 reads TGTGCCAGCAGCTTAGAACTTTACGGGACACCCCTCCACTTT. The full variable domain, in which reference TRBV11-2 and TRBJ1-6 provide the parts outside the CDR3, is EAGVAQSPRYKIIEKRQSVAFWCNPISGHATLYWYQQILGQGPKLLIQFQNNGVVDDSQLPKDRFSAERLKGVDSTLKIQPAKLEDSAVYLCASSLELYGTPLHFGNGTRLTVT.

This clonotype was counted between two and nine times. The V gene is TRBV5-4, the J gene TRBJ1-2, with unresolved D. Trimming took off 1 base at V and 1 base at J, with 5 bases between the two ends. This CDR3 comprises 13 residues. The germline CDR1 and CDR2 sequences are SGHNT and YYREEE (reference sequence). The CDR3 loop reads CASSLSNNYGYTF. DNA for the CDR3: TGTGCCAGCAGCTTGTCCAATAACTATGGCTACACCTTC. The full variable domain, completed using reference TRBV5-4 and TRBJ1-2, is ETGVTQSPTHLIKTRGQQVTLRCSSQSGHNTVSWYQQALGQGPQFIFQYYREEENGRGNFPPRFSGLQFPNYSSELNVNALELDDSALYLCASSLSNNYGYTFGSGTRLTVV.

This clonotype was recorded at least ten times. The V and J genes are TRBV7-2 and TRBJ2-6; D not certain. V shed 2 bases and J shed 4 bases, with 9 bases lying between them. CDR1 and CDR2 (germline): SGHTA, FQGNSA. The CDR3 length is 15 residues. As DNA, the CDR3 is TGTGCCAGCAGCTTAAACGTCCCGGGGGCCAACGTCCTGACTTTC. This gives the protein CASSLNVPGANVLTF.

The CDR3 region has the DNA TGCAGTGCTTGGACAGGGTCCGAAGCGGAGACCCAGTACTTC. Amino acids: CSAWTGSEAETQYF. This chain joins TRBV20-1 and TRBJ2-5; 8 nucleotides align to TRBD1. There are 14 residues in the CDR3. Germline V gene data show CDR1 as DFQATT and CDR2 as SNEGSKA (reference sequence). J was trimmed by 5 bases and V by 5 bases; bases with no gene match: 10.

This clonotype was recorded a few times. J is TRBJ1-3 and V is TRBV2; tentatively, D is TRBD1 (5 bases). Germline V lookup: CDR1 SNHLY, CDR2 FYNNEI. V lost 3 bases, J lost 4 bases, and 13 bases lay in between. The CDR3 has 15 residues. The CDR3 loop reads CASSDFVREGNTIYF. DNA for the CDR3: TGTGCCAGCAGTGATTTTGTCAGGGAAGGAAACACCATATATTTT.

This clonotype was seen repeatedly, ten times or more. Here the CDR3 DNA reads TGTGCCAGCAGCGAACGAGGGGGCTGGAACACTGAAGCTTTCTTT. This encodes CASSERGGWNTEAFF. The V call is TRBV7-2, the J call TRBJ1-1; 7 bases fit TRBD1. CDR1 SGHTA and CDR2 FQGNSA come from the germline V gene. After removal of 5 bases from V and 1 base from J, the junction contained 7 bases not matched to a gene. This CDR3 region has 15 residues.

This clonotype has a count of ten or more. The V call is TRBV7-2, the J call TRBJ1-2; D is undetermined. Between the trimmed V and J ends, which lost 5 bases and 3 bases, there was a span of 10 bases. The V gene's germline CDR1 is SGHTA and CDR2 FQGNSA. The CDR3 runs to 13 residues. The CDR3 nucleotides read TGTGCCAGCAGCCTGGACGGGGACTATGGCTACACCTTC. Translation: CASSLDGDYGYTF.